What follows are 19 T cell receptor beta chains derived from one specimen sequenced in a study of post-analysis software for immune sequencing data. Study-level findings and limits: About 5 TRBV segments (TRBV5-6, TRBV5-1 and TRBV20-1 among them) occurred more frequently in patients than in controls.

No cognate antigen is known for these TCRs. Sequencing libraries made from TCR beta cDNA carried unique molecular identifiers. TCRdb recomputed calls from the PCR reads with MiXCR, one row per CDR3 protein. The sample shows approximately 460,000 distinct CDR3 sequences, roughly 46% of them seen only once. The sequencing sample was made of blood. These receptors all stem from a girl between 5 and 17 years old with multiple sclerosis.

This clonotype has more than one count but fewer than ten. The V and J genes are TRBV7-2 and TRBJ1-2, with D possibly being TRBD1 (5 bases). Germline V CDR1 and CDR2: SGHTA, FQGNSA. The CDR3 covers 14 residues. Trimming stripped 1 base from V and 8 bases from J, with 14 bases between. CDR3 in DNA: TGTGCCAGCAGCTTAGGCAGGGCTGTCTACGGCTACACCTTC. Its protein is CASSLGRAVYGYTF.

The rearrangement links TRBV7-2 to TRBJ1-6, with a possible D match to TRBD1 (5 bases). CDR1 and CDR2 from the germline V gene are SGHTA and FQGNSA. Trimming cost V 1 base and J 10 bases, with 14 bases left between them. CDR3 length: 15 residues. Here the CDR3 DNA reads TGTGCCAGCAGCTTAGGGGACGGAGTAGGGTCACCCCTCCACTTT. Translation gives CASSLGDGVGSPLHF.

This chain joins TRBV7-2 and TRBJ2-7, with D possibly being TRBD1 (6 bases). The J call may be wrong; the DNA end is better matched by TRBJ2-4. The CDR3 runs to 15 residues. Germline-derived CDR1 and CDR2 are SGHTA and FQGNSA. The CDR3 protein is CASSFRTGRQNIQYF. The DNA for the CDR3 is TGTGCCAGCAGCTTCCGTACAGGGCGACAAAACATTCAGTACTTC.

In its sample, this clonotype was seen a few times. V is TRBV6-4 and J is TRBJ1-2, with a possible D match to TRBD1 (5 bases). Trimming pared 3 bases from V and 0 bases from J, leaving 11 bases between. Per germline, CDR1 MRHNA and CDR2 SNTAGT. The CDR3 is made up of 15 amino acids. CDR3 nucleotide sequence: TGTGCCAGCAGTGAAACAGGTCGCGCTAACTATGGCTACACCTTC. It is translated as CASSETGRANYGYTF.

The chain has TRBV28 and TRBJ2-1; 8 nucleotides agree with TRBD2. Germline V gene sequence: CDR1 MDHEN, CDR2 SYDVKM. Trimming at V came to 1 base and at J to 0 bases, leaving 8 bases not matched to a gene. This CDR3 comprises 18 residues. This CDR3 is CASSLSTSETSSYNEQFF. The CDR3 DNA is TGTGCCAGCAGTTTATCGACTAGCGAAACCAGCTCCTACAATGAGCAGTTCTTC.

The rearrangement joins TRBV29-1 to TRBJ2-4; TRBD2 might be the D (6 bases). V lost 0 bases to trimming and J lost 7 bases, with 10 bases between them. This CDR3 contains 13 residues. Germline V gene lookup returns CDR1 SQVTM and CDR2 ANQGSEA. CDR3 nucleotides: TGCAGCGTTGAAGATGGGACTGTGAACATTCAGTACTTC. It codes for CSVEDGTVNIQYF.

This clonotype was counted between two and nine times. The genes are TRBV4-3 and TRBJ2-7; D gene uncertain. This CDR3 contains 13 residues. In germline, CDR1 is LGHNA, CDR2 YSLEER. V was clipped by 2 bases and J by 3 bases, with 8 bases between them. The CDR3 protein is CASSQSGVYEQYF. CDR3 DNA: TGCGCCAGCAGCCAATCAGGTGTCTACGAGCAGTACTTC.

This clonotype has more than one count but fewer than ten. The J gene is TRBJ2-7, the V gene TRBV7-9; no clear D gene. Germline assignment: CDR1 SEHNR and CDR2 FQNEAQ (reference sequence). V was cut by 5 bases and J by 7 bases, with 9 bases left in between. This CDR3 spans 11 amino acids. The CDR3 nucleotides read TGTGCCAGCAGCCCCCTAGAGGAGCAGTACTTC. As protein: CASSPLEEQYF.

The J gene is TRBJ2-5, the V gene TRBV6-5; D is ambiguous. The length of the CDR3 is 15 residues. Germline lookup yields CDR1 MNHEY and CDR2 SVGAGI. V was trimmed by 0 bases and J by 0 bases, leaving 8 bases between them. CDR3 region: CASSYSVRYQETQYF. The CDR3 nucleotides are TGTGCCAGCAGTTACTCGGTTCGGTACCAAGAGACCCAGTACTTC.

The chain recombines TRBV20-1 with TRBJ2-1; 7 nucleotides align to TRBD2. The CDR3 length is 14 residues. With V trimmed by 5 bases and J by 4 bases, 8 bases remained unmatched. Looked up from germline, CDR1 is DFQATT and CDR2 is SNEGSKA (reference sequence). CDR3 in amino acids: CSAPWGEGYNEQFF. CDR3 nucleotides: TGCAGTGCTCCGTGGGGGGAGGGATACAATGAGCAGTTCTTC.

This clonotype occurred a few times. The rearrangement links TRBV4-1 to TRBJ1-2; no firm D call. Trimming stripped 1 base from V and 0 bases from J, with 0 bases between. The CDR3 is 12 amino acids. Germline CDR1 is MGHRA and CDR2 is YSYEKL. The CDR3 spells CASSQANYGYTF. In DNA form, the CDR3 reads TGCGCCAGCAGCCAAGCTAACTATGGCTACACCTTC.

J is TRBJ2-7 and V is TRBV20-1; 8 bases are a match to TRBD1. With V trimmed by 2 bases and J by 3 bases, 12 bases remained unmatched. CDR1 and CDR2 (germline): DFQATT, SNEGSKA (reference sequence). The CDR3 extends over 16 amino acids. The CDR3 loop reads CSARPSLAGQGYEQYF. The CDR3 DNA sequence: TGCAGTGCTAGACCCTCACTGGCCGGACAGGGCTACGAGCAGTACTTC.

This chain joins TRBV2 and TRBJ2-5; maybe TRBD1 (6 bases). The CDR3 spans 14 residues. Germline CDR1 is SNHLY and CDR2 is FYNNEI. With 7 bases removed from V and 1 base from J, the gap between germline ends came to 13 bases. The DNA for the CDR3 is TGTGCCAGCAATGTACAGGGCTTCCAAGAGACCCAGTACTTC. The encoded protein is CASNVQGFQETQYF.

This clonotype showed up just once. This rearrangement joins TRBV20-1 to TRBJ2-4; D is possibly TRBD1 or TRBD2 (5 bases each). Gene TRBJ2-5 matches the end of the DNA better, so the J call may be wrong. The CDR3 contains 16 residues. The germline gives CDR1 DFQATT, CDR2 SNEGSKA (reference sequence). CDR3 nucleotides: TGCAGTGCTAGAGGAGGGGAATTGGTATTCGAGGAGACCCAGTACTTC. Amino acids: CSARGGELVFEETQYF.

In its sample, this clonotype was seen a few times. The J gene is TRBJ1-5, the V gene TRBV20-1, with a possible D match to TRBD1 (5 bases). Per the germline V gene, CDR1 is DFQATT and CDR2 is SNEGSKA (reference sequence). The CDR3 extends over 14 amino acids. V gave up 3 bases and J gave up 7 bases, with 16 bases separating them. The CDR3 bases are TGCAGTGCTAGGGGGGGGAGTAGAGGCCAGCCCCAGCATTTT. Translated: CSARGGSRGQPQHF.

CDR3 loop: CASSFRSTGYTF. The CDR3 region has the DNA TGTGCCAGCAGTTTTCGGTCCACTGGCTACACCTTC. This chain links TRBV12-3 or TRBV12-4 with TRBJ1-2; no clear D. V lost 3 bases to trimming and J lost 7 bases, with 9 bases between them. The CDR3 totals 12 residues.

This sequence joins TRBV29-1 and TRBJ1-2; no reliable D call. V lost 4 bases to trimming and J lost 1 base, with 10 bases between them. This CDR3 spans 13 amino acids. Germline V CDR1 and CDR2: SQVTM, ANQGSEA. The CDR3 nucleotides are TGCAGCGTTGGGCATTCAGATAACTATGGCTACACCTTC. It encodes CSVGHSDNYGYTF.

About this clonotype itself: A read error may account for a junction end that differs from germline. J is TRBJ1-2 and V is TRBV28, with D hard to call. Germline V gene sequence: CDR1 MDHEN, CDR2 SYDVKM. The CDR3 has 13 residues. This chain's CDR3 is CASSLRWIHGCTF. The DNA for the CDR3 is TGTGCCAGCAGTTTACGCTGGATTCATGGCTGCACCTTC.

The CDR3 here is CASRSPGLPQETQYF. The CDR3 DNA reads as TGCGCCAGCAGGTCACCGGGACTGCCTCAAGAGACCCAGTACTTC. The V gene is TRBV5-1, the J gene TRBJ2-5; D might be TRBD2 (6 bases). The V and J ends lost 5 bases and 2 bases respectively, with 16 bases between them. The CDR3 extends over 15 amino acids. The germline gives CDR1 SGHRS, CDR2 YFSETQ.